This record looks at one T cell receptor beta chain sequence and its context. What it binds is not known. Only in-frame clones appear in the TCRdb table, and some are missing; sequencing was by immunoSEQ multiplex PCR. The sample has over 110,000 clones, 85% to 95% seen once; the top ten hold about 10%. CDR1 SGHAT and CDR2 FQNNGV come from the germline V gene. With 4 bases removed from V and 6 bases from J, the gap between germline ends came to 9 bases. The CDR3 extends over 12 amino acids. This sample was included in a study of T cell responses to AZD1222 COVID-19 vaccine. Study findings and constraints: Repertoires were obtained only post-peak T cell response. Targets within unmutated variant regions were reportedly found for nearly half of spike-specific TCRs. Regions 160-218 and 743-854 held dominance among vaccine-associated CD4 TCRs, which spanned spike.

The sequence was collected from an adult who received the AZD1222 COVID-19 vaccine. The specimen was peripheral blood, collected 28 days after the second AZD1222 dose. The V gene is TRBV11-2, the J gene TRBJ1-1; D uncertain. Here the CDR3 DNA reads TGTGCCAGCAGCTCAGAATTCGCTGAAGCTTTCTTT. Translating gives CASSSEFAEAFF.